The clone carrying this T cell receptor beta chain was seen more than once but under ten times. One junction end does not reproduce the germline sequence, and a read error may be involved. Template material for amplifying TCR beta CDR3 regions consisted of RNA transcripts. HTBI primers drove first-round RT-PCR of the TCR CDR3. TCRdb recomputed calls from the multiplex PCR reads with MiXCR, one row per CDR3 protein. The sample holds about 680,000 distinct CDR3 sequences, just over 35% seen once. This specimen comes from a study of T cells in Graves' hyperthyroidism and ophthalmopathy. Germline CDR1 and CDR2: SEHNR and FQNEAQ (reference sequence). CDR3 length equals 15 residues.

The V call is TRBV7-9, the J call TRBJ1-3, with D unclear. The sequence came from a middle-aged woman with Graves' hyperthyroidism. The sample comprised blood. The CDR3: CASSFVLGSGNTIHF. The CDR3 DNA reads TGTGCCAGCAGCTTCGTTCTGGGCTCTGGAAACACCATACATTTT. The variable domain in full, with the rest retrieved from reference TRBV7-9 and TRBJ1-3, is DTGVSQNPRHKITKRGQNVTFRCDPISEHNRLYWYRQTLGQGPEFLTYFQNEAQLEKSRLLSDRFSAERPKGSFSTLEIQRTEQGDSAMYLCASSFVLGSGNTIHFGEGSWLTVV.